The 24 T cell receptor beta chains reported below all come from one sample, sequenced in a study of shared clonotypes between healthy human individuals. Clones were sequenced by immunoSEQ multiplex PCR, and TCRdb holds only the in-frame ones, with some missing. This table has around 2,000,000 clones, around 96% appearing once. Positive CCR7 selection of CD45RO-negative cells yielded the naive CD8 cells, and terminally differentiated effector memory CD45RA+ cells were excluded. The sample consisted of naive CD8+ T cells sorted from blood. These receptors were collected from a man aged 18-30 years in good health.

As concerns this clone: Additional DNA sequences in this sample encode the identical CDR3. This chain uses TRBV11-2 with TRBJ2-7; 7 nucleotides agree with TRBD1. Per germline, CDR1 SGHAT and CDR2 FQNNGV. The CDR3 has 14 amino acids. With 3 bases clipped from V and 0 bases from J, the junction kept 2 bases outside the gene matches. CDR3 coding DNA: TGTGCCAGCAGCTTTGGGACAGCCTCCTACGAGCAGTACTTC. Translated: CASSFGTASYEQYF.

About this clone itself: Within the sample, other DNA sequences also encode this same CDR3. The chain uses TRBV9 and TRBJ2-7; TRBD2 matches at 10 bases. CDR1 is SGDLS, CDR2 YYNGEE, per germline. The CDR3 spans 14 residues. With 3 bases clipped from V and 4 bases from J, the junction kept 4 bases outside the gene matches. CDR3 amino acids: CASSEGLASYEQYF. CDR3 nucleotide sequence: TGTGCCAGCAGCGAGGGACTAGCGAGTTACGAGCAGTACTTC.

In regard to this clone: The same CDR3 arises from other DNA sequences in this sample as well. The chain combines TRBV9 with TRBJ1-1; D perhaps matches TRBD1 (6 bases). The CDR3 has 15 amino acids. V dropped 4 bases and J dropped 3 bases, with 16 bases sitting between them. Looked up from germline, CDR1 is SGDLS and CDR2 is YYNGEE. Written as DNA, the CDR3 is TGTGCCAGCAGCCCCTCCGGGGGCTCAGACACTGAAGCTTTCTTT. Amino acids: CASSPSGGSDTEAFF.

The chain employs TRBV27 and TRBJ2-1, with a weak D call TRBD1 (5 bases). The CDR3 length is 14 residues. V lost 3 bases and J 6 bases, leaving 12 bases between the germline ends. The V gene's germline CDR1 is MNHEY and CDR2 SMNVEV (reference sequence). In DNA form, the CDR3 reads TGTGCCAGCAGTTTCCCCGGCAGGGTCAATGAGCAGTTCTTC. It translates to CASSFPGRVNEQFF.

This sequence joins TRBV13 and TRBJ1-1; a possible D gene is TRBD1 (6 bases). The length of the CDR3 is 15 residues. The V gene lost 5 bases and the J gene lost 1 base, with 14 bases spanning the gap. The germline gives CDR1 PRHDT, CDR2 FYEKMQ (reference sequence). For the CDR3, the DNA is TGTGCCAGCAGCCCCGGGGGGGCGGGGAACACTGAAGCTTTCTTT. Translation gives CASSPGGAGNTEAFF.

Comments on this clone: This same CDR3 is encoded by further DNA sequences in the sample. The chain recombines TRBV27 with TRBJ2-7, with D perhaps matching TRBD1 (5 bases). Per germline, CDR1 MNHEY and CDR2 SMNVEV (reference sequence). The CDR3 extends over 13 amino acids. Trimming took off 4 bases at V and 0 bases at J, with 7 bases between the two ends. The CDR3: CASSYRSSYEQYF. CDR3 in DNA: TGTGCCAGCAGTTACAGGTCCTCCTACGAGCAGTACTTC.

Note on this clone: This same CDR3 is encoded by further DNA sequences in the sample. This chain connects TRBV30 to TRBJ2-7; D unclear. This CDR3 comprises 12 residues. Germline assignment: CDR1 GTSNPN and CDR2 SVGIG (reference sequence). V shed 2 bases and J shed 4 bases, with 9 bases lying between them. The CDR3 region is CAWSFDGYEQYF. CDR3 coding DNA: TGTGCCTGGAGTTTCGACGGGTACGAGCAGTACTTC.

The rearrangement links TRBV4-3 to TRBJ1-1, with 7 bases aligning to TRBD1. J gave up 3 bases and V 4 bases, and 11 bases lay outside the gene matches. The CDR3 is 16 amino acids. Germline V gene data show CDR1 as LGHNA and CDR2 as YSLEER. CDR3 region: CASSPLQGSEDTEAFF. DNA for the CDR3: TGCGCCAGCAGCCCTCTACAGGGGAGCGAGGACACTGAAGCTTTCTTT.

This chain joins TRBV29-1 and TRBJ2-2, with 10 bases aligning to TRBD2. The length of the CDR3 is 17 residues. Germline V CDR1 and CDR2: SQVTM, ANQGSEA. The V segment lost 1 base and the J segment 6 bases; nucleotides outside the gene matches: 11. The CDR3, as DNA: TGCAGCGTTGAAGGGGAACCTAGCGGGAGTTTAGCCGGGGAGCTGTTTTTT. Amino acids: CSVEGEPSGSLAGELFF.

The gene calls are TRBV6-1 and TRBJ2-5; the match to TRBD1 covers 8 bases. Trimming took 0 bases from V and 5 from J; bases not matched to a gene: 5. The CDR3 is 15 residues long. Germline CDR1 reads MNHNS; CDR2 reads SASEGT. This chain's CDR3 is CASSEATGAGETQYF. CDR3 DNA sequence: TGTGCCAGCAGTGAAGCGACAGGGGCGGGTGAGACCCAGTACTTC.

The V call is TRBV7-9, the J call TRBJ2-5, with D maybe TRBD2 (5 bases). The germline CDR1 and CDR2 sequences are SEHNR and FQNEAQ (reference sequence). The CDR3 is made up of 11 amino acids. The ends were cut back, 11 bases at V and 5 bases at J, with 12 bases in the middle. The CDR3 DNA sequence: TGTGCCGAGCGGCCGGGGGAGACCCAGTACTTC. This translates into CAERPGETQYF. The full variable domain, rest sourced from reference TRBV7-9 and TRBJ2-5, is DTGVSQNPRHKITKRGQNVTFRCDPISEHNRLYWYRQTLGQGPEFLTYFQNEAQLEKSRLLSDRFSAERPKGSFSTLEIQRTEQGDSAMYLCAERPGETQYFGPGTRLLVL.

The gene calls are TRBV15 and TRBJ2-5; perhaps TRBD1 as D (5 bases). This CDR3 region has 15 residues. Germline V CDR1 and CDR2: LNHNV, YYDKDF (reference sequence). V dropped 0 bases and J dropped 3 bases, with 11 bases sitting between them. As DNA, the CDR3 is TGTGCCACCAGCAGAGATGGGGCCAGCAAAGAGACCCAGTACTTC. Translation: CATSRDGASKETQYF. Full variable domain (outside the CDR3, taken from reference TRBV15 and TRBJ2-5): DAMVIQNPRYQVTQFGKPVTLSCSQTLNHNVMYWYQQKSSQAPKLLFHYYDKDFNNEADTPDNFQSRRPNTSFCFLDIRSPGLGDTAMYLCATSRDGASKETQYFGPGTRLLVL.

V and J are TRBV5-1 and TRBJ2-4; D gene uncertain. CDR1 and CDR2 (germline): SGHRS, YFSETQ. Trimming shortened V by 4 bases and J by 2 bases, and 7 bases separated the two germline ends. There are 13 residues in the CDR3. DNA of the CDR3: TGCGCCAGCAGCCCGAAAACCAAAAACATTCAGTACTTC. Protein: CASSPKTKNIQYF.

About this clone itself: The same CDR3 arises from other DNA sequences in this sample as well. The chain joins TRBV29-1 to TRBJ1-2; no definite D call. The CDR3 is made up of 12 amino acids. Between the trimmed V and J ends, which lost 1 base and 3 bases, there was a span of 6 bases. Looked up from germline, CDR1 is SQVTM and CDR2 is ANQGSEA. DNA for the CDR3: TGCAGCGTTGAAGGCTCGGACTATGGCTACACCTTC. Its protein is CSVEGSDYGYTF.

This chain connects TRBV12-5 to TRBJ2-7; 8 nucleotides align to TRBD1. Germline V gene lookup returns CDR1 LGHNT and CDR2 FRNRAP. CDR3 length: 14 residues. V lost 5 bases to trimming and J lost 5 bases; unmatched junction nucleotides: 8. CDR3 DNA sequence: TGTGCTAGTGGTCCCGGACAGGGTAACAACGAGCAGTACTTC. It is translated as CASGPGQGNNEQYF.

V usage is TRBV7-9 and J usage is TRBJ2-5, with D unresolved. Germline lookup yields CDR1 SEHNR and CDR2 FQNEAQ (reference sequence). Between the trimmed V and J ends, which lost 5 bases and 1 base, there was a span of 11 bases. This CDR3 is built from 14 residues. CDR3 sequence: CASSPPQTQETQYF. The CDR3, as DNA: TGTGCCAGCAGCCCACCACAGACCCAAGAGACCCAGTACTTC. Full variable domain (outside the CDR3, taken from reference TRBV7-9 and TRBJ2-5): DTGVSQNPRHKITKRGQNVTFRCDPISEHNRLYWYRQTLGQGPEFLTYFQNEAQLEKSRLLSDRFSAERPKGSFSTLEIQRTEQGDSAMYLCASSPPQTQETQYFGPGTRLLVL.

The chain combines TRBV30 with TRBJ1-1; D remains unclear. The CDR3 extends over 11 amino acids. The germline V gene has CDR1 GTSNPN and CDR2 SVGIG (reference sequence). Between the trimmed V and J ends, which lost 1 base and 8 bases, there was a span of 8 bases. Written as DNA, the CDR3 is TGTGCCTGGAGTGCGGTATCCGAAGCTTTCTTT. As protein: CAWSAVSEAFF.

In this sample, this clone turned up once. The chain combines TRBV7-9 with TRBJ1-1; 7 bases match TRBD1. Unmatched junction bases numbered 7, after V lost 5 bases and J lost 4 bases. In germline, CDR1 is SEHNR, CDR2 FQNEAQ (reference sequence). This CDR3 contains 14 residues. The CDR3 DNA sequence: TGTGCCAGCAGCCCCGTGGAGGGGGCCACTGAAGCTTTCTTT. It is translated as CASSPVEGATEAFF.

The chain carries TRBV11-3 and TRBJ2-2; D not resolved. Germline CDR1 SGHNT, CDR2 YENEEA. There are 13 residues in the CDR3. V dropped 1 base and J dropped 4 bases, with 4 bases sitting between them. The CDR3 bases are TGTGCCAGCAGCTTAGCGGCCACCGGGGAGCTGTTTTTT. Amino acids: CASSLAATGELFF.

CDR3 residues: CANPPGNEQFF. CDR3 in DNA: TGCGCCAACCCCCCCGGCAATGAGCAGTTCTTC. The rearrangement links TRBV5-1 to TRBJ2-1; D ambiguous. Trimming cost V 9 bases and J 6 bases, with 10 bases left between them. Germline loops: CDR1 SGHRS, CDR2 YFSETQ. The CDR3 covers 11 residues.

The chain links TRBV6-5 to TRBJ2-7, with D hard to call. This CDR3 is 14 amino acids long. V lost 5 bases and J 2 bases, leaving 13 bases between the germline ends. In germline, CDR1 is MNHEY, CDR2 SVGAGI. The CDR3 reads CASSPKLGPYEQYF. The CDR3 DNA reads TGTGCCAGCAGTCCGAAGTTAGGACCCTACGAGCAGTACTTC.

In this sample, this clone turned up once. This CDR3 reads CASSYSTDGDIQYF. The CDR3 bases are TGTGCCAGCAGTTACTCGACGGACGGAGACATTCAGTACTTC. V gene TRBV6-5 combines with J gene TRBJ2-4; D gene unclear. This CDR3 spans 14 amino acids. V dropped 0 bases and J dropped 8 bases, with 11 bases sitting between them. CDR1 is MNHEY and CDR2 is SVGAGI in the germline V gene.

In this sample, this clone turned up a few times. The chain uses TRBV27 and TRBJ1-2; D uncertain. The CDR3 totals 17 residues. The V gene's germline CDR1 is MNHEY and CDR2 SMNVEV (reference sequence). The ends were cut back, 8 bases at V and 4 bases at J, with 26 bases in the middle. The CDR3 reads CASGPSSFGPGVYGYTF. The CDR3 DNA follows: TGTGCCAGCGGACCCTCCTCTTTCGGACCCGGGGTCTATGGCTACACCTTC.

The V call is TRBV5-4, the J call TRBJ1-5; unclear D gene. The CDR3 is made up of 14 amino acids. Germline loops: CDR1 SGHNT, CDR2 YYREEE (reference sequence). The V end lost 0 bases, the J end lost 3 bases, and 7 bases lay between the germline ends. This CDR3 reads CASSLDRSNQPQHF. The CDR3 DNA follows: TGTGCCAGCAGCTTGGACAGATCCAATCAGCCCCAGCATTTT.